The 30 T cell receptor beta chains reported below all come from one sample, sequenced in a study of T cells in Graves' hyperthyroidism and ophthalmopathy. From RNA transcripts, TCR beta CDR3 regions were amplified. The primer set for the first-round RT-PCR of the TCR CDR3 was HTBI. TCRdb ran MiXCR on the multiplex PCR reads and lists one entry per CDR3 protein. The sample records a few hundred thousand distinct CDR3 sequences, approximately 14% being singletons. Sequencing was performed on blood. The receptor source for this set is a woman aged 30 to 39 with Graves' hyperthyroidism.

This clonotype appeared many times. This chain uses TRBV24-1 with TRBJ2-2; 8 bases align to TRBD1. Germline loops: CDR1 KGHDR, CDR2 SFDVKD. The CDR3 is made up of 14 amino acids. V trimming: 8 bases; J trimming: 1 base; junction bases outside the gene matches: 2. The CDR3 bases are TGTGCCACCAAAGGGACAGGGAACACCGGGGAGCTGTTTTTT. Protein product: CATKGTGNTGELFF.

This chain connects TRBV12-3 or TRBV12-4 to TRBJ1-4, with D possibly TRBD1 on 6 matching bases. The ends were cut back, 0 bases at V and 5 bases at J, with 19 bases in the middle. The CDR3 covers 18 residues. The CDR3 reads CASSLAIDRDTLNEKLFF. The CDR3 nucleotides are TGTGCCAGCAGTTTAGCGATCGACCGGGACACCTTAAATGAAAAACTGTTTTTT.

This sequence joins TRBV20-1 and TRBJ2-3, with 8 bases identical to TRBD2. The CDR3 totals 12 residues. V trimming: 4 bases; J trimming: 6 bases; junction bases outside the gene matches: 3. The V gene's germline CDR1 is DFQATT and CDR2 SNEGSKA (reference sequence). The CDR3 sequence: CSANKREDTQYF. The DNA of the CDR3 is TGCAGTGCTAATAAGCGGGAGGATACGCAGTATTTT.

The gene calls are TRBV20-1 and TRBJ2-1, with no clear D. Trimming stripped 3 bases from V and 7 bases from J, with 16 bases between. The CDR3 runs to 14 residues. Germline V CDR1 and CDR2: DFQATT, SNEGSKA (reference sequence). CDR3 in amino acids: CSARALTFGNEQFF. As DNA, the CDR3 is TGCAGTGCTAGGGCACTAACATTTGGGAATGAGCAGTTCTTC.

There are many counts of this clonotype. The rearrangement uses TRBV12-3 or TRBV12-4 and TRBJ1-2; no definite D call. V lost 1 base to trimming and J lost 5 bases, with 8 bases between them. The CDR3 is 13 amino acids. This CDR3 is CASSLGFVYGYTF. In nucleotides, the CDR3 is TGTGCCAGCAGTTTAGGCTTTGTATATGGCTACACCTTC.

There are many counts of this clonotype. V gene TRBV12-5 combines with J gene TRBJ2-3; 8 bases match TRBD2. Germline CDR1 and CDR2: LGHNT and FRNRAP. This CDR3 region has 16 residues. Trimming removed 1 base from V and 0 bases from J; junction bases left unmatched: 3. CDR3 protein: CASGLGAGGSTDTQYF. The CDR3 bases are TGTGCTAGTGGTTTGGGTGCGGGAGGAAGCACAGATACGCAGTATTTT.

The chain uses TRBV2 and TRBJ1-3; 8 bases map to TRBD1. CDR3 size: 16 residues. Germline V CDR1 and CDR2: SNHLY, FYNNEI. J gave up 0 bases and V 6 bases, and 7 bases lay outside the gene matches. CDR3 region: CASRADRGSSGNTIYF. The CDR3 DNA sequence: TGTGCCAGCAGAGCCGACAGGGGAAGCTCTGGAAACACCATATATTTT.

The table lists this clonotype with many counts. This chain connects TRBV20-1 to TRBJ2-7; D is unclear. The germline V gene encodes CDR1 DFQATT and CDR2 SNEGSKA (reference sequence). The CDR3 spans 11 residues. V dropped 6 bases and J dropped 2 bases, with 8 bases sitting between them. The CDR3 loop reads CSAGRTYEQYF. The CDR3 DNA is TGCAGTGCCGGGCGAACCTACGAGCAGTACTTC.

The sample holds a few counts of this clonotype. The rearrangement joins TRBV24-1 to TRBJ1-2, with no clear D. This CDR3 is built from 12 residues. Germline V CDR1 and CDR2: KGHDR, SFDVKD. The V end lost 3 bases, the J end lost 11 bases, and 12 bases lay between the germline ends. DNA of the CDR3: TGTGCCACCAGTGATGCCCTCTCGGGGTACACCTTC. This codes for CATSDALSGYTF.

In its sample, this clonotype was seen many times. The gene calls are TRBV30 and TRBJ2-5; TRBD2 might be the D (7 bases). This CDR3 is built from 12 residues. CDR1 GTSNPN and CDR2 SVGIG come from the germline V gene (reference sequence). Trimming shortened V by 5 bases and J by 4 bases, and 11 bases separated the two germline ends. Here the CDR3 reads CAWWGGRETQYF. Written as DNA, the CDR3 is TGTGCCTGGTGGGGGGGGCGAGAGACCCAGTACTTC.

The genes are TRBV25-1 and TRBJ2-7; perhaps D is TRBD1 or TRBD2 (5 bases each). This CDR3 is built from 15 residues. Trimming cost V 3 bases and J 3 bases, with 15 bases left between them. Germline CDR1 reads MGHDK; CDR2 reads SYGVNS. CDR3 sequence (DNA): TGTGCCAGCAGTGATTCGACCGGGGCTGGCTACGAGCAGTACTTC. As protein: CASSDSTGAGYEQYF.

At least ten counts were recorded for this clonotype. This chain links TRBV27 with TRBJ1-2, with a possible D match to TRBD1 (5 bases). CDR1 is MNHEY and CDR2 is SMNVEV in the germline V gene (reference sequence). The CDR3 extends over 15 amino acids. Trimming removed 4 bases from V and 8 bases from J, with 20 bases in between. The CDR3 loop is CASSWDSRATEGYTF. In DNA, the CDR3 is TGTGCCAGCAGTTGGGACTCCAGGGCCACGGAGGGCTACACCTTC.

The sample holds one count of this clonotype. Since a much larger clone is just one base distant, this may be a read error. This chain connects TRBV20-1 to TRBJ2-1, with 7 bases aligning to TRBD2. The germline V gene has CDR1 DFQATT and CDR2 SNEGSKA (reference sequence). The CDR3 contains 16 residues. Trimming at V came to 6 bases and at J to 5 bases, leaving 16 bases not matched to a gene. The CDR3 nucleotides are TGCAGTGCGTTTCCTTTCGCAGCGGGACGTAACAATGAGCAGTTCTTC. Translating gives CSAFPFAAGRNNEQFF.

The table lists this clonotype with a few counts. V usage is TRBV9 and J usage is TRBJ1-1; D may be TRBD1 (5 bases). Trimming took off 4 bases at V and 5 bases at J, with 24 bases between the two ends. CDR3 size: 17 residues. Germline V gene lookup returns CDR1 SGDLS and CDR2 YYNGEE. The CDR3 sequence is CASSPQVGDPGGTEAFF. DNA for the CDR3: TGTGCCAGCAGCCCCCAGGTGGGGGATCCCGGTGGAACTGAAGCTTTCTTT. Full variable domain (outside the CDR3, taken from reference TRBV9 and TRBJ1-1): DSGVTQTPKHLITATGQRVTLRCSPRSGDLSVYWYQQSLDQGLQFLIQYYNGEERAKGNILERFSAQQFPDLHSELNLSSLELGDSALYFCASSPQVGDPGGTEAFFGQGTRLTVV.

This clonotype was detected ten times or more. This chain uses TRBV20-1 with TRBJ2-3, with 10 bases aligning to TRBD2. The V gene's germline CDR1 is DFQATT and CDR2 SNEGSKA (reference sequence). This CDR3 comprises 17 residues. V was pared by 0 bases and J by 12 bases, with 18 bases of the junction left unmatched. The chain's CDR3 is CSARDGRLAGAKLLQYF. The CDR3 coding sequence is TGCAGTGCTAGAGATGGTAGGCTAGCGGGAGCCAAGCTGCTTCAGTATTTT.

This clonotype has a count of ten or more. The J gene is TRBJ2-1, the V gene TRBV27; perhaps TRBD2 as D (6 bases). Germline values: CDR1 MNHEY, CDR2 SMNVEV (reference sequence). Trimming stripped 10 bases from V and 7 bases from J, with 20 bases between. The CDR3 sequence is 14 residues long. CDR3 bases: TGTGCCACCGGACGCGGGCCGGCGGGGAATGAGCAGTTCTTC. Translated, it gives CATGRGPAGNEQFF.

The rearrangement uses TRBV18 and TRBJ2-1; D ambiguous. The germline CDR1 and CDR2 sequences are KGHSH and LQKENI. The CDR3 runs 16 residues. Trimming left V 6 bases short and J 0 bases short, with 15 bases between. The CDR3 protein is CASSPPRASSYNEQFF. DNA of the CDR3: TGTGCCAGCTCTCCGCCACGGGCCAGCTCCTACAATGAGCAGTTCTTC.

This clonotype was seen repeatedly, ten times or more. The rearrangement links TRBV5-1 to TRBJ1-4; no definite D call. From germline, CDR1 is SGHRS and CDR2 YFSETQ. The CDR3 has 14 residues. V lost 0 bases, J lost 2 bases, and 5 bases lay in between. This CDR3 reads CASSLGQTNEKLFF. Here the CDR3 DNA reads TGCGCCAGCAGCTTGGGTCAGACTAATGAAAAACTGTTTTTT.

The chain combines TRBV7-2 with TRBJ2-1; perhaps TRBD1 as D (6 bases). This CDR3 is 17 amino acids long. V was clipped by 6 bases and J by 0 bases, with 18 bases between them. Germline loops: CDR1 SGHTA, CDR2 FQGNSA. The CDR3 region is CASSRTGSESSYNEQFF. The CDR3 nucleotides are TGTGCCAGCAGTCGTACAGGGTCAGAGAGCTCCTACAATGAGCAGTTCTTC. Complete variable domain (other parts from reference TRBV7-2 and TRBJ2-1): GAGVSQSPSNKVTEKGKDVELRCDPISGHTALYWYRQSLGQGLEFLIYFQGNSAPDKSGLPSDRFSAERTGGSVSTLTIQRTQQEDSAVYLCASSRTGSESSYNEQFFGPGTRLTVL.

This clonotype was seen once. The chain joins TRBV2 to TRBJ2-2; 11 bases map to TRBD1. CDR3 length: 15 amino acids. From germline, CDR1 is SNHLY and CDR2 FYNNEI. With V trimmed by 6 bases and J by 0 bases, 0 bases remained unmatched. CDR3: CASRDRGPNTGELFF. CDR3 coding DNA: TGTGCCAGCAGGGACAGGGGGCCGAACACCGGGGAGCTGTTTTTT. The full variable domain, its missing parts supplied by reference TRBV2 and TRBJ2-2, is EPEVTQTPSHQVTQMGQEVILRCVPISNHLYFYWYRQILGQKVEFLVSFYNNEISEKSEIFDDQFSVERPDGSNFTLKIRSTKLEDSAMYFCASRDRGPNTGELFFGEGSRLTVL.

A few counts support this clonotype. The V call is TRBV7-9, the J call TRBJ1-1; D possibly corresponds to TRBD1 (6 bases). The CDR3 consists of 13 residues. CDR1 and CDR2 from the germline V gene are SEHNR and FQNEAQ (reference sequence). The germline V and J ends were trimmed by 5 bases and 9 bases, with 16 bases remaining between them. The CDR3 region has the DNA TGTGCCAGCAGCCCGGGACACCCGGTTCAAGCTTTCTTT. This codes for CASSPGHPVQAFF. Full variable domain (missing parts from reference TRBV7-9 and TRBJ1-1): DTGVSQNPRHKITKRGQNVTFRCDPISEHNRLYWYRQTLGQGPEFLTYFQNEAQLEKSRLLSDRFSAERPKGSFSTLEIQRTEQGDSAMYLCASSPGHPVQAFFGQGTRLTVV.

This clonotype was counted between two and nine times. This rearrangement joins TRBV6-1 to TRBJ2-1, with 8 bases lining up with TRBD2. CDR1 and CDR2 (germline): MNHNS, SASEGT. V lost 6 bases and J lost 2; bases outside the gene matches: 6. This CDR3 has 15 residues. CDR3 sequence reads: CASSHQREPYNEQFF. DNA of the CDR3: TGTGCCAGCAGCCACCAGCGGGAGCCCTACAATGAGCAGTTCTTC.

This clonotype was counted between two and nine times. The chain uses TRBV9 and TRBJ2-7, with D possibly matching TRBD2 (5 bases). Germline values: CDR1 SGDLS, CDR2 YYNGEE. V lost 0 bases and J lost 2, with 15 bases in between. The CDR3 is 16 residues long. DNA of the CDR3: TGTGCCAGCAGCGTAGGCGGGTCAGCGCAGACCTACGAGCAGTACTTC. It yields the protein CASSVGGSAQTYEQYF.

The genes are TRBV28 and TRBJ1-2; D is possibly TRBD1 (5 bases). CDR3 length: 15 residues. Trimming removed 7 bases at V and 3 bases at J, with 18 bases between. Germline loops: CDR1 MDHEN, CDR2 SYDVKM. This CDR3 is CASTEGTPEDYGYTF. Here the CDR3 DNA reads TGTGCCAGCACCGAGGGGACGCCTGAGGACTATGGCTACACCTTC.

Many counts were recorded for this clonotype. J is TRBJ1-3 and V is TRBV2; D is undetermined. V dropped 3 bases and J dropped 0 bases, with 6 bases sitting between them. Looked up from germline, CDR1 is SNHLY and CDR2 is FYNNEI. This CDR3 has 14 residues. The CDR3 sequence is CASSEGFSGNTIYF. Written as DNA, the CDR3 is TGTGCCAGCAGTGAGGGATTCTCTGGAAACACCATATATTTT.

The CDR3 DNA reads as TGTGCCATCAGCAATAAGGACGGAACCTACGAGCAGTACTTC. Translating gives CAISNKDGTYEQYF. The rearrangement joins TRBV10-3 to TRBJ2-7; D not certain. CDR1 is ENHRY, CDR2 SYGVKD, per germline. This CDR3 has 14 amino acids. V lost 6 bases and J 2 bases, leaving 14 bases between the germline ends.

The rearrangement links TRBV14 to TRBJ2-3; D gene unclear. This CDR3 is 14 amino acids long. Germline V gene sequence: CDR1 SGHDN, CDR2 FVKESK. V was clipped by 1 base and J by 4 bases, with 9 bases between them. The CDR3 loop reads CASSQGWGADTQYF. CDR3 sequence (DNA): TGTGCCAGCAGCCAAGGTTGGGGTGCAGATACGCAGTATTTT.

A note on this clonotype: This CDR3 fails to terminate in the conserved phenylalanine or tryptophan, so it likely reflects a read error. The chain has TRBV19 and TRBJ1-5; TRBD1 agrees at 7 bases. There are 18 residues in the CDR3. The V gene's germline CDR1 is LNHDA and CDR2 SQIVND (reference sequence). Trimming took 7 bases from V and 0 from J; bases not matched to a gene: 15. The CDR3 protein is CASKFRFRQGSSNQPQHS. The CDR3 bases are TGTGCCAGTAAGTTCCGTTTTCGACAGGGCAGTAGCAATCAGCCCCAGCATTCT.

The CDR3 sequence is CSVGPDTQYF. The DNA for the CDR3 is TGCAGCGTCGGCCCAGATACGCAGTATTTT. The genes are TRBV29-1 and TRBJ2-3; no clear D. The CDR3 spans 10 residues. Germline-derived CDR1 and CDR2 are SQVTM and ANQGSEA. With 6 bases removed from V and 4 bases from J, the gap between germline ends came to 5 bases.

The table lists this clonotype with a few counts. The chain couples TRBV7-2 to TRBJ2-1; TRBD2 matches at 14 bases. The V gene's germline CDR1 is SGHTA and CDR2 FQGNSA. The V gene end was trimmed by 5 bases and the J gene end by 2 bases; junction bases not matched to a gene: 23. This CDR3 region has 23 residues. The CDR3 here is CASSPHLPARGLAGGVAYNEQFF. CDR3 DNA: TGTGCCAGCAGCCCTCATCTTCCGGCGCGCGGACTAGCGGGAGGTGTAGCCTACAATGAGCAGTTCTTC. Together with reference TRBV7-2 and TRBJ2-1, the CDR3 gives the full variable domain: GAGVSQSPSNKVTEKGKDVELRCDPISGHTALYWYRQSLGQGLEFLIYFQGNSAPDKSGLPSDRFSAERTGGSVSTLTIQRTQQEDSAVYLCASSPHLPARGLAGGVAYNEQFFGPGTRLTVL.